The 18 T cell receptor beta chains below come from one sample, sequenced in a study of radiation and T cells in renal cell carcinoma. The time point was: baseline pretreatment blood. Noted treatment: 15 Gy SBRT to primary tumor, nephrectomy 4 weeks later. Some clones are missing from TCRdb's copy, which holds only in-frame ones; the method was immunoSEQ multiplex PCR. Found here are roughly 100,000 clones, about 79% of them singletons; the top ten hold roughly 6.8%. Sequencing used blood, obtained from a patient whose treatment included radiotherapy and nephrectomy. These receptors all stem from a man in his 60s with renal cell carcinoma.

V gene TRBV6-1 combines with J gene TRBJ2-7; D gene unclear. Trimming left V 6 bases short and J 4 bases short, with 7 bases between. Germline values: CDR1 MNHNS, CDR2 SASEGT. The CDR3 sequence is 11 residues long. The CDR3 here is CASSYAYEQYF. The DNA for the CDR3 is TGTGCCAGCAGCTATGCATACGAGCAGTACTTC.

The chain links TRBV7-2 to TRBJ2-2, with 7 bases identical to TRBD2. V lost 1 base and J lost 2; bases outside the gene matches: 7. The germline gives CDR1 SGHTA, CDR2 FQGNSA. This CDR3 has 17 residues. In DNA form, the CDR3 reads TGTGCCAGCAGCTTAGATTTCGCGGGAGTTAACACCGGGGAGCTGTTTTTT. Its translation is CASSLDFAGVNTGELFF.

The chain combines TRBV6-5 with TRBJ2-5; 8 bases are a match to TRBD1. The trim removed 8 bases at V and 1 base at J, leaving 3 bases unmatched. Germline assignment: CDR1 MNHEY and CDR2 SVGAGI. This CDR3 comprises 13 residues. CDR3 bases: TGTGCCAGCGAGGACAGGGCCCAAGAGACCCAGTACTTC. Its translation is CASEDRAQETQYF.

This clone is a singleton in its sample. The genes are TRBV28 and TRBJ1-2, with 7 bases fitting TRBD1. Germline V gives CDR1 MDHEN, CDR2 SYDVKM. The CDR3 contains 14 residues. J lost 2 bases, V lost 2 bases, and 2 bases had no gene match. CDR3 amino acids: CASSLQGGNYGYTF. Written as DNA, the CDR3 is TGTGCCAGCAGTTTACAGGGGGGGAACTATGGCTACACCTTC.

A word on this clone: The junction differs from germline at one of its ends, possibly a read error. This chain uses TRBV7-3 with TRBJ1-2; a possible D gene is TRBD1 (5 bases). The CDR3 loop spans 15 amino acids. Germline CDR1 and CDR2: SGHTA and FQGTGA. In DNA form, the CDR3 reads TGTGCCAGCAGCCTAACAGGCGGAGAGACCTATGGCTACACCTTC. This codes for CASSLTGGETYGYTF. The full variable domain, rest sourced from reference TRBV7-3 and TRBJ1-2, is GAGVSQTPSNKVTEKGKYVELRCDPISGHTALYWYRQSLGQGPEFLIYFQGTGAADDSGLPNDRFFAVRPEGSVSTLKIQRTERGDSAVYLCASSLTGGETYGYTFGSGTRLTVV.

This chain uses TRBV19 with TRBJ2-7; D is ambiguous. CDR1 is LNHDA and CDR2 is SQIVND in the germline V gene (reference sequence). The V and J ends lost 1 base and 1 base respectively, with 5 bases between them. The CDR3 has 13 residues. In nucleotides, the CDR3 is TGTGCCAGTAGTATAGTGGCGTCCTACGAGCAGTACTTC. Translated, it gives CASSIVASYEQYF.

This chain uses TRBV5-1 with TRBJ2-2; possible D gene TRBD1, 5 bases. The CDR3 length is 15 residues. Trimming removed 5 bases from V and 0 bases from J, with 11 bases in between. The germline gives CDR1 SGHRS, CDR2 YFSETQ. In nucleotides, the CDR3 is TGCGCCAGCAGGCTACAGGCCACGAACACCGGGGAGCTGTTTTTT. This translates into CASRLQATNTGELFF.

This clone is a singleton in its sample. The V call is TRBV5-1, the J call TRBJ2-2; perhaps TRBD1 as D (5 bases). V lost 1 base to trimming and J lost 6 bases, with 7 bases between them. CDR1 SGHRS and CDR2 YFSETQ come from the germline V gene. This CDR3 contains 13 residues. CDR3 amino acids: CASSLKGAGELFF. For the CDR3, the DNA is TGCGCCAGCAGCTTGAAAGGGGCCGGGGAGCTGTTTTTT.

This clone turned up a few times. This chain connects TRBV14 to TRBJ2-4; 7 bases are shared with TRBD2. This CDR3 is built from 18 residues. Germline assignment: CDR1 SGHDN and CDR2 FVKESK. The ends lost 1 base at V and 1 base at J; junction bases unmatched: 10. CDR3 in amino acids: CASSQGAAGVVAKNIQYF. The CDR3 nucleotides read TGTGCCAGCAGCCAAGGGGCGGCGGGAGTAGTCGCCAAAAACATTCAGTACTTC.

The chain has TRBV7-8 and TRBJ2-2; 7 bases are a match to TRBD1. This CDR3 contains 16 residues. Germline V lookup: CDR1 SGHVS, CDR2 FQNEAQ. The junction had 7 bases not matched to a gene; V was cut back by 5 bases and J by 1 base. CDR3 residues: CASSKQGTVNTGELFF. CDR3 bases: TGTGCCAGCAGCAAACAAGGGACAGTGAACACCGGGGAGCTGTTTTTT.

Sample share makes this clone medium-sized. This CDR3 is also generated by other DNA sequences in the sample. This chain uses TRBV19 with TRBJ2-7; D possibly matches TRBD1 or TRBD2 (5 bases each). The CDR3 sequence is 14 residues long. Germline-derived CDR1 and CDR2 are LNHDA and SQIVND (reference sequence). V dropped 5 bases and J dropped 0 bases, with 11 bases sitting between them. The CDR3 is CASSPGTGSYEQYF. The CDR3 DNA sequence: TGTGCCAGTAGTCCCGGGACGGGCTCCTACGAGCAGTACTTC.

This clone was counted between two and nine times. The chain links TRBV11-2 to TRBJ2-2, with a tentative D call TRBD2 (7 bases). The length of the CDR3 is 16 residues. V was shortened by 5 bases and J by 6 bases, with 19 bases between the two germline ends. The germline CDR1 and CDR2 sequences are SGHAT and FQNNGV. CDR3 loop: CASSPPRGGASGELFF. Here the CDR3 DNA reads TGTGCCAGCAGCCCCCCGAGGGGGGGCGCGTCCGGGGAGCTGTTTTTT.

J is TRBJ1-1 and V is TRBV4-1; perhaps TRBD1 as D (5 bases). The CDR3 loop spans 14 amino acids. Germline values: CDR1 MGHRA, CDR2 YSYEKL. Deletions cut 3 bases from V and 1 base from J, with 9 bases between. The CDR3 loop is CASSHPGRNTEAFF. The CDR3 DNA reads TGCGCCAGCAGCCACCCGGGACGGAACACTGAAGCTTTCTTT.

The chain carries TRBV5-5 and TRBJ2-2; unclear D gene. Germline-derived CDR1 and CDR2 are SGHKS and YYEKEE (reference sequence). This CDR3 contains 12 residues. V lost 2 bases, J lost 2 bases, and 1 base lay in between. The CDR3 protein is CASSLNTGELFF. As DNA, the CDR3 is TGTGCCAGCAGCTTAAACACCGGGGAGCTGTTTTTT.

The rearrangement joins TRBV27 to TRBJ2-4; D unresolved. Germline V CDR1 and CDR2: MNHEY, SMNVEV (reference sequence). Trimming stripped 8 bases from V and 0 bases from J, with 5 bases between. CDR3 length: 12 amino acids. The CDR3 bases are TGTGCCAGCCCCCTAGCCAAAAACATTCAGTACTTC. This gives the protein CASPLAKNIQYF.

This chain links TRBV2 with TRBJ1-4; D ambiguous. The germline gives CDR1 SNHLY, CDR2 FYNNEI. The CDR3 consists of 14 residues. The ends were cut back, 3 bases at V and 5 bases at J, with 10 bases in the middle. The CDR3 sequence is CASSENRLNEKLFF. CDR3 coding DNA: TGTGCCAGCAGTGAGAACAGATTAAATGAAAAACTGTTTTTT.

The chain joins TRBV7-8 to TRBJ2-2; no definite D call. This CDR3 is 13 amino acids long. CDR1 and CDR2 (germline): SGHVS, FQNEAQ. V gave up 4 bases and J gave up 7 bases, with 10 bases separating them. The CDR3 DNA is TGTGCCAGCAGCTCCCCCCTCGGCGGGGAGCTGTTTTTT. Its translation is CASSSPLGGELFF.

A single count supports this clone. The genes are TRBV2 and TRBJ2-7; TRBD2 matches at 7 bases. CDR1 and CDR2 from the germline V gene are SNHLY and FYNNEI. CDR3 length: 14 amino acids. Trimming cost V 3 bases and J 1 base; bases outside gene matches: 3. In DNA, the CDR3 is TGTGCCAGCAGTGAGGTAGCGGGTTCCTACGAGCAGTACTTC. Its protein product is CASSEVAGSYEQYF. The full variable domain, its missing parts supplied by reference TRBV2 and TRBJ2-7, is EPEVTQTPSHQVTQMGQEVILRCVPISNHLYFYWYRQILGQKVEFLVSFYNNEISEKSEIFDDQFSVERPDGSNFTLKIRSTKLEDSAMYFCASSEVAGSYEQYFGPGTRLTVT.